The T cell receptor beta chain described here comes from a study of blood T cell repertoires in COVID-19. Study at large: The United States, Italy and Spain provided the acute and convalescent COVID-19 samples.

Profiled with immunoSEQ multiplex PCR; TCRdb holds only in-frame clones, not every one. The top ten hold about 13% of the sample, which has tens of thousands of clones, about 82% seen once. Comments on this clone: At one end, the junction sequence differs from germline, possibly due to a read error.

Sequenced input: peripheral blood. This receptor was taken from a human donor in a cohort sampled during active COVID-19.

In DNA form, the CDR3 reads TGTGCCAGCAGCTCCCGGGGCAGGGGGCGTTGGTTCGGGGTACTCTTC. This gives the protein CASSSRGRGRWFGVLF. The chain couples TRBV28 to TRBJ2-1; TRBD1 aligns across 8 bases. Germline V gene sequence: CDR1 MDHEN, CDR2 SYDVKM. This CDR3 region has 16 residues.